These 8 T cell receptor beta chains were sequenced from one sample in a study of early T cells in non-severe SARS-CoV-2 infection. Each CDR3 protein gets one entry after TCRdb re-called the 5' RACE reads with MiXCR. The sample lists 25,000 to 30,000 distinct CDR3 sequences, about 8.6% occurring once. The source material was whole blood. The receptors originated from an adult who was a healthcare worker with PCR-confirmed SARS-CoV-2 infection or an uninfected control (not recorded which).

This clonotype was seen a few times. The V call is TRBV5-5, the J call TRBJ2-5, with no clear D. The CDR3 totals 13 residues. V shed 1 base and J shed 4 bases, with 8 bases lying between them. Germline V gene lookup returns CDR1 SGHKS and CDR2 YYEKEE (reference sequence). CDR3 sequence (DNA): TGTGCCAGCAGCTTGTATGCAGGAGAGACCCAGTACTTC. Its protein is CASSLYAGETQYF.

This clonotype was seen repeatedly, ten times or more. The chain has TRBV27 and TRBJ1-3; D gene unclear. The V end was cut by 5 bases, the J end by 4 bases, with 15 bases between. There are 15 residues in the CDR3. Germline assignment: CDR1 MNHEY and CDR2 SMNVEV (reference sequence). CDR3 nucleotide sequence: TGTGCCAGCAGTCCAGGTCTGGGGTTAGGAAACACCATATATTTT. It is translated as CASSPGLGLGNTIYF.

This clonotype was seen only a few times. The CDR3 bases are TGTGCCAGCAGCGTAGCCTACCGGCCTTCTTTTAACACCATATATTTT. Its translation: CASSVAYRPSFNTIYF. V gene TRBV9 combines with J gene TRBJ1-3; D is uncertain. Germline assignment: CDR1 SGDLS and CDR2 YYNGEE. V was cut by 0 bases and J by 7 bases, with 17 bases left in between. The CDR3 runs 16 residues.

This clonotype was observed many times. The chain joins TRBV6-5 to TRBJ2-5; TRBD1 matches 9 bases. Losses at the gene ends were 7 bases for V and 7 bases for J; bases not matched to a gene: 7. Germline values: CDR1 MNHEY, CDR2 SVGAGI. The CDR3 is 13 residues long. The CDR3 DNA reads as TGTGCCAGCAATCCGGGACAGGGAGGGACCCAGTACTTC. Protein product: CASNPGQGGTQYF.

The chain is built from TRBV4-3 and TRBJ2-7; 10 nucleotides align to TRBD2. Germline CDR1 is LGHNA and CDR2 is YSLEER. V dropped 1 base and J dropped 4; count of bases not matched to a gene: 4. The CDR3 length is 15 residues. In DNA, the CDR3 is TGCGCCAGCAGCCAAGGGCTAGCGGGGGAATACGAGCAGTACTTC. The encoded protein is CASSQGLAGEYEQYF.

This clonotype was counted at least ten times. This CDR3 is CASSRARTSGVSYEQYF. CDR3 nucleotide sequence: TGTGCCAGCAGTCGCGCGCGAACATCCGGGGTCTCCTACGAGCAGTACTTC. The V call is TRBV6-2 or TRBV6-3, the J call TRBJ2-7, with D maybe TRBD2 (5 bases). This CDR3 is 17 amino acids long. CDR1 and CDR2 (germline): MNHEY, SVGEGT. Trimming removed 5 bases from V and 0 bases from J, with 20 bases in between.

Comments on this clonotype: A much larger clone sits a single nucleotide away, making a read error possible. The V and J genes are TRBV18 and TRBJ2-1; the match to TRBD1 covers 7 bases. Germline CDR1 KGHSH, CDR2 LQKENI. The CDR3 is 15 amino acids. The CDR3 nucleotides are TGTGTCAGCTCACCTCTTCGGGACAGAGACAATGAGCAGTTCTTC. This gives the protein CVSSPLRDRDNEQFF.

In its sample, this clonotype was seen many times. This chain joins TRBV12-3 or TRBV12-4 and TRBJ2-3, with 7 bases fitting TRBD1. The V and J ends lost 5 bases and 1 base, in that order; junction bases with no gene match: 9. CDR3 size: 16 residues. As DNA, the CDR3 is TGTGCCAGCAGTACCCGACAGGGACAGCGCACAGATACGCAGTATTTT. It codes for CASSTRQGQRTDTQYF.